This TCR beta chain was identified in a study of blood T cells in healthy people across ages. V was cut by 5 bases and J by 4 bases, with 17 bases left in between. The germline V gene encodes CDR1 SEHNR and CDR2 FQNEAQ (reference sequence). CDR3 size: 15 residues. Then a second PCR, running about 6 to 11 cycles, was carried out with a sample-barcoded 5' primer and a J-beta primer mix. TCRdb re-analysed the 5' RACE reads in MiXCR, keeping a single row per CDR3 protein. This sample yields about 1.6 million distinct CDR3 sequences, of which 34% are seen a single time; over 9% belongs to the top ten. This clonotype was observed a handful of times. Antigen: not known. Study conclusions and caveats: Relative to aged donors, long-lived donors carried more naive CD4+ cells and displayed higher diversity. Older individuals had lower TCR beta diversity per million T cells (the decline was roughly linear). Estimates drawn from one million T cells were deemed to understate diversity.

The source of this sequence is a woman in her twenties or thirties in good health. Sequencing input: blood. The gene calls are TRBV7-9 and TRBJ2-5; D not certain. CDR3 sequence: CASSASSGIRETQYF. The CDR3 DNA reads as TGTGCCAGCAGCGCGTCTTCCGGAATACGAGAGACCCAGTACTTC.